This note documents a single TCR beta chain sequence. The CDR3 totals 15 residues. CDR1 and CDR2 from the germline V gene are SGHDT and YYEEEE. The trim removed 4 bases at V and 7 bases at J, leaving 8 bases unmatched. The sample belongs to a study of blood T cell repertoires in COVID-19. Here immunoSEQ multiplex PCR was the method, and the copy in TCRdb shows in-frame clones only, minus some. The table shows more than 200,000 clones, with 84% occurring only once. V gene TRBV5-6 combines with J gene TRBJ1-6; 7 positions match TRBD1. This receptor was taken from a woman older than 75 with COVID-19, enrolled during active disease. What was sequenced was peripheral blood. Written as DNA, the CDR3 is TGTGCCAGCAGCCTGGGACGGACAGGAAATTCACCCCTCCACTTT. Amino acid sequence: CASSLGRTGNSPLHF.